Listed below are T cell receptor beta chains from one sample, sequenced in a study of blood T cell repertoires in COVID-19. Sequencing used immunoSEQ multiplex PCR; TCRdb keeps in-frame clones, though not all of them. The data show over 100,000 clones, approximately 86% seen once. The specimen sequenced was peripheral blood. The source of these receptors is a man aged 35-49 years with acute or convalescent COVID-19. Both conserved end residues are part of each CDR3. The order of the fields is J gene, D gene, V gene, clone size, CDR3 DNA, CDR3 protein. The D gene is left open where the match is weak. Expanded clones get a size class; other rows say once, few or many, or leave the size out.

TRBJ2-1,NA,TRBV20-1,NA,TGCAGTGCGGACAGATACAATGAGCAGTTCTTC,CSADRYNEQFF
TRBJ1-3,NA,TRBV7-9,NA,TGTGCCAGCAGCTTACAGGGGCCAAGCTCTGGAAACACCATATATTTT,CASSLQGPSSGNTIYF
TRBJ2-7,NA,TRBV7-3,once,TGTGCCAGCAGCTTAACGTCTCGGACAGCGACGACCTACGAGCAGTACTTC,CASSLTSRTATTYEQYF
TRBJ1-3,TRBD1,TRBV6-5,once,TGTGCCAGCAGTTCGTACAGGGGAGGAAACACCATATATTTT,CASSSYRGGNTIYF
TRBJ1-1,TRBD1,TRBV4-1,NA,TGCGCCAGCAGCTTCCGGGACAGGGGGCTCTTAGGACCTGAAGCTTTCTTT,CASSFRDRGLLGPEAFF
TRBJ2-1,TRBD2,TRBV14,NA,TGTGCCAGCAGCCAGGACCAGCGGGGGGACTCCTACAATGAGCAGTTCTTC,CASSQDQRGDSYNEQFF
TRBJ2-7,NA,TRBV21-1,NA,TGTGCCAGCCGCTGGACAGGGAACTACGAGCAGTACTTC,CASRWTGNYEQYF
TRBJ2-7,NA,TRBV5-6,NA,TGTGCCAGCAGCATGATCCGGCACAGGGACTACGAGCAGTACTTC,CASSMIRHRDYEQYF
TRBJ1-5,NA,TRBV2,NA,TGTGCCAGCAAGTTTGGCCCCCGGGGTCAGCCCCAGCATTTT,CASKFGPRGQPQHF
TRBJ1-1,NA,TRBV19,NA,TGTGCCAGTAGTGACAGGTTCAACACTGAAGCTTTCTTT,CASSDRFNTEAFF
TRBJ2-2,NA,TRBV11-2,NA,TGTGCCAGCAGCTTAGGGACAGCGAACACCGGGGAGCTGTTTTTT,CASSLGTANTGELFF
TRBJ1-2,NA,TRBV30,NA,TGTGCCTGGGGGGGGGCCAACTATGGCTACACCTTC,CAWGGANYGYTF
TRBJ1-2,NA,TRBV7-2,once,TGTGCCAGCAGCTTAAGAGGGCCCGGGGTTGGCTACACCTTC,CASSLRGPGVGYTF
TRBJ2-5,TRBD1,TRBV5-4,NA,TGTGCCAGCAGCCGGGGCCGGGACAGGGGACGAGAGACCCAGTACTTC,CASSRGRDRGRETQYF
TRBJ1-1,NA,TRBV7-9,NA,TGTGCCAGCAGCCAAACGGTGAACACTGAAGCTTTCTTT,CASSQTVNTEAFF
TRBJ2-1,TRBD1,TRBV19,NA,TGTGCCAGTAGTATGGGACAGTACAATGAGCAGTTCTTC,CASSMGQYNEQFF
TRBJ1-3,NA,TRBV2,NA,TGTGCCAGCAGTGGGTCGGGTGGAAACACCATATATTTT,CASSGSGGNTIYF
TRBJ2-3,NA,TRBV7-3,NA,TGTGCCAGCAGCTTAAATCCCCGGACAGATACGCAGTATTTT,CASSLNPRTDTQYF
TRBJ1-1,NA,TRBV5-1,once,TGCGCCAGCAGCCGGGGGGGTGCTAGAATGAACACTGAAGCTTTCTTT,CASSRGGARMNTEAFF
TRBJ2-7,TRBD1,TRBV11-1,NA,TGTGCCAGCAGAAAGAGGAAAGACAGGGGGCTCTACGAGCAGTACTTC,CASRKRKDRGLYEQYF
TRBJ1-4,TRBD1,TRBV5-1,few,TGCGCCAGCAGACCCACAGGGGGCCGAGTTGAAAAACTGTTTTTT,CASRPTGGRVEKLFF
TRBJ2-2,TRBD2,TRBV4-3,NA,TGCGCCAGCAGCCAAGACGTCGGGGGGGCGTCTAATACCGGGGAGCTGTTTTTT,CASSQDVGGASNTGELFF
TRBJ1-2,NA,TRBV6-5,NA,TGTGCCAGCAGCCCCCCCTCGGGGATGGGCTATGGCTACACCTTC,CASSPPSGMGYGYTF
TRBJ2-2,TRBD2,TRBV7-2,NA,TGTGCCAGCAGCCTCTCTAGCGGGAGGGCCTCCGGGGAGCTGTTTTTT,CASSLSSGRASGELFF
TRBJ1-2,NA,TRBV7-9,NA,TGTGCCAGCAGCCGCCGGGAAAACTATGGCTACACCTTC,CASSRRENYGYTF
TRBJ1-3,NA,TRBV5-4,NA,TGTGCCAGCAGCTTGAGTCCGAGCTCTGGAAACACCATATATTTT,CASSLSPSSGNTIYF
TRBJ2-2,TRBD2,TRBV6-2/TRBV6-3,NA,TGTGCCAGCAGTTACTCGAGTAGCGGGGGGACGAACACCGGGGAGCTGTTTTTT,CASSYSSSGGTNTGELFF
TRBJ2-1,NA,TRBV6-6,NA,TGTGCCAGCAGTTACGGGGATCTAGCTGGGGTTGAGCAGTTCTTC,CASSYGDLAGVEQFF
TRBJ2-1,TRBD2,TRBV3-1/TRBV3-2,NA,TGTGCCAGCAGCCAAAGGCTAGCGGGGGATAATGAGCAGTTCTTC,CASSQRLAGDNEQFF
TRBJ2-2,TRBD2,TRBV7-6,NA,TGTGCCAGCAGCTTAGGTCGCGGGAGGTTAAGTTCCAGCGGGGAGCTGTTTTTT,CASSLGRGRLSSSGELFF
TRBJ2-3,NA,TRBV5-1,NA,TGCGCCAGCGCCTCCCTGGAGTTTAGCACAGATACGCAGTATTTT,CASASLEFSTDTQYF
TRBJ2-5,NA,TRBV5-1,NA,TGCGCCAGCAAACAGGGTTCAGGGGAGACCCAGTACTTC,CASKQGSGETQYF
TRBJ1-1,NA,TRBV3-1/TRBV3-2,NA,TGTGCCAGCAGCCCCACTTTTGATGCAGGGACTGAAGCTTTCTTT,CASSPTFDAGTEAFF
TRBJ2-1,TRBD1,TRBV19,NA,TGTGCCAGTATCGAGGGAGGGACAGGGCCGGGGTACAATGAGCAGTTCTTC,CASIEGGTGPGYNEQFF
TRBJ2-1,NA,TRBV27,NA,TGTGCCAGCAGTTTTCAGGGCTATGAGCAGTTCTTC,CASSFQGYEQFF
TRBJ1-5,NA,TRBV19,once,TGTGCCAGTAGTATCGGGGGTAGTAGACAGCCCCAGCATTTT,CASSIGGSRQPQHF
TRBJ2-3,TRBD1,TRBV5-6,NA,TGTGCCAGCAGCTTAGGGGCAGGGGGTGAAGATACGCAGTATTTT,CASSLGAGGEDTQYF
TRBJ2-7,NA,TRBV11-3,NA,TGTGCCAGCAGCTTCCGACACTCCTACGAGCAGTACTTC,CASSFRHSYEQYF
TRBJ1-4,NA,TRBV12-5,NA,TGTGCTAGTGGTTTCATACAGGGTGTGGGTGAAAAACTGTTTTTT,CASGFIQGVGEKLFF
TRBJ1-5,NA,TRBV6-1,NA,TGTGCCAGCAGTGAAGAAGCGGGCAGGCGCAATCAGCCCCAGCATTTT,CASSEEAGRRNQPQHF
TRBJ2-5,TRBD2,TRBV6-5,NA,TGTGCCAGCAGTACCACGGGGGGGTACCAAGAGACCCAGTACTTC,CASSTTGGYQETQYF
TRBJ2-2,TRBD1,TRBV19,NA,TGTGCCAGTAGTCCCCGACAGGGCCTCACCGGGGAGCTGTTTTTT,CASSPRQGLTGELFF
TRBJ1-6,TRBD1,TRBV27,NA,TGTGCCAGCAGTCCGACAGGGGGGTCTAATTCACCCCTCCACTTT,CASSPTGGSNSPLHF